This is a list of T cell receptor beta chains from one sample in a study of CD8 T cell repertoires and HIV-1 epitope variants. Their antigens are not known. Assay: immunoSEQ multiplex PCR; the TCRdb copy retains only in-frame clones and omits some. The profile shows around 6,400 clones, just over 65% of them singletons. Sequences were obtained from cultured CD8+ T cells derived from PBMCs. These TCRs come from a male donor with HIV. Both conserved end residues are part of each CDR3. Each record gives: clone size, J gene, D gene, V gene, CDR3 DNA, CDR3 protein. D genes are given only for firm matches. Size is stated for part of the rows, as once, few or many counts, or as a class when the clone is expanded.

clone_size: .; j_call: TRBJ1-2; d_call: .; v_call: TRBV9; cdr3_nt: TGTGCCAGCAGCGTAGATGATAACTATGGCTACACCTTC; cdr3_aa: CASSVDDNYGYTF
clone_size: .; j_call: TRBJ1-3; d_call: TRBD1; v_call: TRBV9; cdr3_nt: TGTGCCAGCAGCGCAACCTCCGGGACAGGGTTCGAAAACACCATATATTTT; cdr3_aa: CASSATSGTGFENTIYF
clone_size: .; j_call: TRBJ2-4; d_call: .; v_call: TRBV11-2; cdr3_nt: TGTGCCAGCAGCTCCCCTTCTACAAACATTCAGTACTTC; cdr3_aa: CASSSPSTNIQYF
clone_size: few; j_call: TRBJ2-1; d_call: TRBD2; v_call: TRBV6-5; cdr3_nt: TGTGCCAGCAGTTACTCTCCTAGCGGGGGGGCCCGTGAGCAGTTCTTC; cdr3_aa: CASSYSPSGGAREQFF
clone_size: few; j_call: TRBJ2-7; d_call: .; v_call: TRBV28; cdr3_nt: TGTGCCAGCAGTTTATACGGCTCCTACGAGCAGTACTTC; cdr3_aa: CASSLYGSYEQYF
clone_size: .; j_call: TRBJ1-2; d_call: .; v_call: TRBV25-1; cdr3_nt: TGTGCCAGCAGTGAGGGTTTAGCAAGGAACTATGGCTACACCTTC; cdr3_aa: CASSEGLARNYGYTF
clone_size: few; j_call: TRBJ2-3; d_call: .; v_call: TRBV5-5; cdr3_nt: TGTGCCAGCAGCTTATGGGGACCCACAGATACGCAGTATTTT; cdr3_aa: CASSLWGPTDTQYF
clone_size: once; j_call: TRBJ1-2; d_call: TRBD1; v_call: TRBV10-3; cdr3_nt: TGTGCCATCAGTGGGGCGGGACAGCCTGCTAACTATGGCTACACCTTC; cdr3_aa: CAISGAGQPANYGYTF
clone_size: .; j_call: TRBJ2-1; d_call: .; v_call: TRBV19; cdr3_nt: TGTGCCAGTAGTATTATGTCCGACAATGAGCAGTTCTTC; cdr3_aa: CASSIMSDNEQFF
clone_size: few; j_call: TRBJ2-7; d_call: .; v_call: TRBV6-4; cdr3_nt: TGTGCCAGCACCCCTTACCCCTGGGAGCAGTACTTC; cdr3_aa: CASTPYPWEQYF
clone_size: .; j_call: TRBJ2-5; d_call: .; v_call: TRBV5-4; cdr3_nt: TGTGCCACCCCCAGCGGAGACCAGTACTTC; cdr3_aa: CATPSGDQYF
clone_size: .; j_call: TRBJ1-2; d_call: TRBD1; v_call: TRBV4-1; cdr3_nt: TGCGCCAGCAGCCAAGTGGGCAGGGGGGGATCTCTCTATGGCTACACCTTC; cdr3_aa: CASSQVGRGGSLYGYTF
clone_size: .; j_call: TRBJ2-5; d_call: TRBD2; v_call: TRBV27; cdr3_nt: TGTGCCAGCAATCGAGCGGGAGAAGAGACCCAGTACTTC; cdr3_aa: CASNRAGEETQYF
clone_size: .; j_call: TRBJ1-5; d_call: TRBD1; v_call: TRBV9; cdr3_nt: TGTGCCAGCAGCTTAGGACAGGGGGCTTCTCAGCCCCAGCATTTT; cdr3_aa: CASSLGQGASQPQHF
clone_size: .; j_call: TRBJ2-5; d_call: TRBD2; v_call: TRBV27; cdr3_nt: TGTGCCAGCAGTCCCCGAGGACTAGCGGACCGAGGCGCCCGAGAGACCCAGTACTTC; cdr3_aa: CASSPRGLADRGARETQYF
clone_size: .; j_call: TRBJ1-2; d_call: .; v_call: TRBV28; cdr3_nt: TGTGCCAGCAGTTTTGGCGGTAATGGCTACACCTTC; cdr3_aa: CASSFGGNGYTF
clone_size: once; j_call: TRBJ1-5; d_call: TRBD1; v_call: TRBV7-2; cdr3_nt: TGTGCCAGCAGCTTAGTGGGACAGGGTAATCAGCCCCAGCATTTT; cdr3_aa: CASSLVGQGNQPQHF
clone_size: .; j_call: TRBJ2-7; d_call: .; v_call: TRBV4-2; cdr3_nt: TGTGCCAGCAGCATGGGGTACGAGCAGTACTTC; cdr3_aa: CASSMGYEQYF
clone_size: .; j_call: TRBJ2-5; d_call: TRBD2; v_call: TRBV5-6; cdr3_nt: TGTGCCAGCAGCACGGGACTAGCGGGAGAGACCCAGTACTTC; cdr3_aa: CASSTGLAGETQYF
clone_size: few; j_call: TRBJ2-7; d_call: .; v_call: TRBV28; cdr3_nt: TGTGCCAGCACCAAGGGGTGGGGGGCCGCCTACGAGCAGTACTTC; cdr3_aa: CASTKGWGAAYEQYF
clone_size: few; j_call: TRBJ2-7; d_call: .; v_call: TRBV5-6; cdr3_nt: TGTGCCAGCAGCTTAGGGACATCAACCTACGAGCAGTACTTC; cdr3_aa: CASSLGTSTYEQYF
clone_size: .; j_call: TRBJ2-7; d_call: .; v_call: TRBV9; cdr3_nt: TGTGCCAGCAGCGAAGACAGCTCCTACGAGCAGTACTTC; cdr3_aa: CASSEDSSYEQYF
clone_size: once; j_call: TRBJ2-2; d_call: TRBD2; v_call: TRBV7-2; cdr3_nt: TGTGCCAGCAGCCCCTCGGGGGGGGAGAACACCGGGGAGCTGTTTTTT; cdr3_aa: CASSPSGGENTGELFF
clone_size: .; j_call: TRBJ2-3; d_call: .; v_call: TRBV5-1; cdr3_nt: TGCGCCAGCAGCTTGGTGTCGGCTAGCACAGATACGCAGTATTTT; cdr3_aa: CASSLVSASTDTQYF
clone_size: .; j_call: TRBJ2-1; d_call: .; v_call: TRBV19; cdr3_nt: TGTGCCAGTAGTATAGGGGGTCGTGAGCAGTTCTTC; cdr3_aa: CASSIGGREQFF
clone_size: .; j_call: TRBJ2-5; d_call: TRBD2; v_call: TRBV11-3; cdr3_nt: TGTGCCAGCAGCGCTAGCGGGGGGGCGGAGGGAGAGACCCAGTACTTC; cdr3_aa: CASSASGGAEGETQYF
clone_size: .; j_call: TRBJ2-7; d_call: .; v_call: TRBV19; cdr3_nt: TGTGCCAGTAGTATAGCCCAGGGCAGTTACGAGCAGTACTTC; cdr3_aa: CASSIAQGSYEQYF
clone_size: .; j_call: TRBJ2-2; d_call: TRBD2; v_call: TRBV6-1; cdr3_nt: TGTGCCAGCAGTGAAAGGACTAGCGACACCGGGGAGCTGTTTTTT; cdr3_aa: CASSERTSDTGELFF
clone_size: .; j_call: TRBJ2-3; d_call: .; v_call: TRBV27; cdr3_nt: TGTGCCAGCAGTTTGTCCAGCACAGATACGCAGTATTTT; cdr3_aa: CASSLSSTDTQYF
clone_size: .; j_call: TRBJ2-3; d_call: TRBD1; v_call: TRBV4-1; cdr3_nt: TGCGCCAGCAGCCAAGATGGGTTAGGGACAGGGGATGATACGCAGTATTTT; cdr3_aa: CASSQDGLGTGDDTQYF
clone_size: .; j_call: TRBJ2-5; d_call: .; v_call: TRBV7-6; cdr3_nt: TGTGCCAGCAGGCGGGACGAAGAGACCCAGTACTTC; cdr3_aa: CASRRDEETQYF
clone_size: .; j_call: TRBJ2-1; d_call: .; v_call: TRBV7-9; cdr3_nt: TGTGCCAGCAGCTCAAGGACAGGAGTAGCGGGCATAAATAACAATGAGCAGTTCTTC; cdr3_aa: CASSSRTGVAGINNNEQFF
clone_size: few; j_call: TRBJ2-5; d_call: .; v_call: TRBV11-1; cdr3_nt: TGTGCCAGCAGCTTAGAAGATGAAGAGACCCAGTACTTC; cdr3_aa: CASSLEDEETQYF
clone_size: .; j_call: TRBJ1-2; d_call: .; v_call: TRBV19; cdr3_nt: TGTGCCAGTAGTATAGATCATCGGAGTGGCTACACCTTC; cdr3_aa: CASSIDHRSGYTF
clone_size: few; j_call: TRBJ2-3; d_call: TRBD1; v_call: TRBV6-1; cdr3_nt: TGTGCCAGCAGTGCCTTCGACAGGGCCGACCAGGGGCCTTTCACAGATACGCAGTATTTT; cdr3_aa: CASSAFDRADQGPFTDTQYF
clone_size: few; j_call: TRBJ2-7; d_call: TRBD2; v_call: TRBV5-1; cdr3_nt: TGCGCCAGCAGCCCTCTAGGGACTAGCTCCTACGAGCAGTACTTC; cdr3_aa: CASSPLGTSSYEQYF
clone_size: .; j_call: TRBJ2-6; d_call: .; v_call: TRBV30; cdr3_nt: TGTGCCTGGGATATTTTCTCTGGGGCCAACGTCCTGACTTTC; cdr3_aa: CAWDIFSGANVLTF
clone_size: .; j_call: TRBJ2-7; d_call: TRBD1; v_call: TRBV7-9; cdr3_nt: TGTGCCAGCAGCTTAGCGGGACAGGGGGTGGACTACGAGCAGTACTTC; cdr3_aa: CASSLAGQGVDYEQYF
clone_size: .; j_call: TRBJ2-1; d_call: TRBD2; v_call: TRBV6-6; cdr3_nt: TGTGCCAGCAGACCGACTAGCGGGGAGTACAATGAGCAGTTCTTC; cdr3_aa: CASRPTSGEYNEQFF
clone_size: once; j_call: TRBJ1-4; d_call: .; v_call: TRBV11-2; cdr3_nt: TGTGCCAGCAGCTTAGGGGGCTCTAATGAAAAACTGTTTTTT; cdr3_aa: CASSLGGSNEKLFF
clone_size: .; j_call: TRBJ2-3; d_call: .; v_call: TRBV28; cdr3_nt: TGTGCCAGCAGTCCGGTAGTAAGCACAGATACGCAGTATTTT; cdr3_aa: CASSPVVSTDTQYF
clone_size: .; j_call: TRBJ2-3; d_call: .; v_call: TRBV18; cdr3_nt: TGTGCCAGCTCACCCCTCCACACAGATACGCAGTATTTT; cdr3_aa: CASSPLHTDTQYF
clone_size: .; j_call: TRBJ2-7; d_call: .; v_call: TRBV6-9; cdr3_nt: TGTGCCAGCAGCCGCGGGATCTCGGGCGAGCAGTACTTC; cdr3_aa: CASSRGISGEQYF
clone_size: once; j_call: TRBJ2-1; d_call: .; v_call: TRBV5-6; cdr3_nt: TGTGCCAGCAGCTACTACAATATGAATGAGCAGTTCTTC; cdr3_aa: CASSYYNMNEQFF
clone_size: medium-sized; j_call: TRBJ2-2; d_call: .; v_call: TRBV7-9; cdr3_nt: TGTGCCAGCAGCTTGAAGAGTTCTGGGGAGCTGTTTTTT; cdr3_aa: CASSLKSSGELFF
clone_size: once; j_call: TRBJ2-3; d_call: .; v_call: TRBV10-2; cdr3_nt: TGCGCCAGCAGTGACTGGCGGAGCGCGGGCACAGATACGCAGTATTTT; cdr3_aa: CASSDWRSAGTDTQYF
clone_size: .; j_call: TRBJ2-7; d_call: TRBD1; v_call: TRBV29-1; cdr3_nt: TGCAGCGTAATGACAGGGTACGAGCAGTACTTC; cdr3_aa: CSVMTGYEQYF
clone_size: .; j_call: TRBJ2-1; d_call: .; v_call: TRBV6-1; cdr3_nt: TGTGCCAGCAGCGAATCCCCCCCAGTCTACAATGAGCAGTTCTTC; cdr3_aa: CASSESPPVYNEQFF
clone_size: .; j_call: TRBJ2-3; d_call: .; v_call: TRBV5-6; cdr3_nt: TGTGCCAGCAGCTTGTTAACAGATACGCAGTATTTT; cdr3_aa: CASSLLTDTQYF
clone_size: once; j_call: TRBJ1-4; d_call: .; v_call: TRBV2; cdr3_nt: TGTGCCAGCAGTTTCCTCTCCGGGGCTGGTGAAAAACTGTTTTTT; cdr3_aa: CASSFLSGAGEKLFF
clone_size: few; j_call: TRBJ2-2; d_call: .; v_call: TRBV13; cdr3_nt: TGTGCCAGCAGCTTGCAGAGACTATTGAACACCGGGGAGCTGTTTTTT; cdr3_aa: CASSLQRLLNTGELFF
clone_size: .; j_call: TRBJ2-7; d_call: .; v_call: TRBV10-2; cdr3_nt: TGCGCCAGCAGTGAGCCCGGCGACCTCTACGAGCAGTACTTC; cdr3_aa: CASSEPGDLYEQYF
clone_size: .; j_call: TRBJ2-7; d_call: TRBD2; v_call: TRBV19; cdr3_nt: TGTGCCAGTAGTATCGACTTAACTAGCGGGGTATACGAGCAGTACTTC; cdr3_aa: CASSIDLTSGVYEQYF